These 12 T cell receptor beta chains were sequenced from one sample in a study of blood T cell repertoires in COVID-19. Produced via immunoSEQ multiplex PCR; TCRdb's table is partial and in-frame only. The data contain under 300,000 clones, 83% of them singletons. The specimen was peripheral blood. These receptors were taken from a woman in her fifties or sixties who had recovered from COVID-19.

The chain has TRBV7-2 and TRBJ1-1; no clear D. The CDR3 totals 13 residues. Germline-derived CDR1 and CDR2 are SGHTA and FQGNSA. The ends were cut back, 10 bases at V and 1 base at J, with 13 bases in the middle. For the CDR3, the DNA is TGTGCCACTCTGCAGCGGCGGAACACTGAAGCTTTCTTT. Translation gives CATLQRRNTEAFF.

The J gene is TRBJ2-7, the V gene TRBV10-3, with unresolved D. Germline V CDR1 and CDR2: ENHRY, SYGVKD. Between the trimmed V and J ends, which lost 4 bases and 0 bases, there was a span of 7 bases. The CDR3 loop spans 13 amino acids. CDR3 in DNA: TGTGCCATCAGTGGTGACATCTCCTACGAGCAGTACTTC. It yields the protein CAISGDISYEQYF.

The chain recombines TRBV4-3 with TRBJ2-4; TRBD1 agrees at 8 bases. V lost 0 bases, J lost 0 bases, and 4 bases stayed unmatched. The CDR3 is 17 amino acids. Germline loops: CDR1 LGHNA, CDR2 YSLEER. The CDR3 DNA reads as TGCGCCAGCAGCCAAGATGGACAGGGAAGAGCCAAAAACATTCAGTACTTC. The encoded protein is CASSQDGQGRAKNIQYF.

V gene TRBV11-2 combines with J gene TRBJ2-3; TRBD2 agrees at 8 bases. Germline CDR1 reads SGHAT; CDR2 reads FQNNGV. CDR3 length equals 16 residues. Trimming removed 5 bases from V and 7 bases from J; junction bases left unmatched: 14. DNA for the CDR3: TGTGCCAGCAGCCCTATTTCGGGGGGGGGCATTTATACGCAGTATTTT. Translation gives CASSPISGGGIYTQYF.

V and J are TRBV7-6 and TRBJ2-2, with a weak D call TRBD1 (5 bases). Trimming removed 0 bases at V and 6 bases at J, with 17 bases between. Germline loops: CDR1 SGHVS, CDR2 FNYEAQ. This CDR3 spans 17 amino acids. The chain's CDR3 is CASSLAFRDQGAGELFF. The CDR3 nucleotides are TGTGCCAGCAGCTTAGCGTTTCGCGACCAGGGCGCCGGGGAGCTGTTTTTT.

In its sample, this clone was seen a few times. The chain joins TRBV19 to TRBJ2-2, with 7 bases matching TRBD1. Germline CDR1 reads LNHDA; CDR2 reads SQIVND (reference sequence). Trimming cost V 10 bases and J 4 bases; bases outside gene matches: 9. The length of the CDR3 is 14 residues. Here the CDR3 DNA reads TGTGCCACCAGAGACAGGGTGGTCACCGGGGAGCTGTTTTTT. Protein: CATRDRVVTGELFF.

The rearrangement links TRBV18 to TRBJ2-7; TRBD1 matches 7 bases. The germline V gene has CDR1 KGHSH and CDR2 LQKENI. V was clipped by 2 bases and J by 1 base; unmatched bases: 20. The CDR3 spans 20 residues. CDR3 amino acids: CASSPGGKAGGSRRSYEQYF. CDR3 in DNA: TGTGCCAGCTCACCAGGGGGCAAGGCAGGGGGTTCGCGGAGGTCCTACGAGCAGTACTTC.

The rearrangement joins TRBV3-1 (or the pseudogene TRBV3-2) to TRBJ1-1, with a weak D call TRBD1 (6 bases). The V end was cut by 4 bases, the J end by 4 bases, with 28 bases between. The CDR3 runs 19 residues. Germline assignment: CDR1 LGHDT and CDR2 YNNKEL (reference sequence). CDR3 bases: TGTGCCAGCAGCCCACAAAGAGGGGGACGACCGGTATGGAGCACTGAAGCTTTCTTT. Translating gives CASSPQRGGRPVWSTEAFF.

The chain couples TRBV11-2 to TRBJ2-3, with 8 bases lining up with TRBD2. Germline CDR1 SGHAT, CDR2 FQNNGV. The CDR3 extends over 14 amino acids. After removal of 8 bases from V and 9 bases from J, the junction contained 13 bases not matched to a gene. In nucleotides, the CDR3 is TGTGCCAGCGGAATAGCGGGGTTACAGATAACGCAGTATTTT. Protein sequence: CASGIAGLQITQYF. Looking up the rest from reference TRBV11-2 and TRBJ2-3 gives the full variable domain: EAGVAQSPRYKIIEKRQSVAFWCNPISGHATLYWYQQILGQGPKLLIQFQNNGVVDDSQLPKDRFSAERLKGVDSTLKIQPAKLEDSAVYLCASGIAGLQITQYFGPGTRLTVL.

The chain employs TRBV25-1 and TRBJ1-2; D may be TRBD1 (6 bases). V was clipped by 3 bases and J by 7 bases, with 9 bases between them. CDR3 size: 12 residues. Germline loops: CDR1 MGHDK, CDR2 SYGVNS. CDR3 coding DNA: TGTGCCAGCAGTGAGGGGGCGGGTGGCTACACCTTC. As protein: CASSEGAGGYTF.

This clone has a single count. J is TRBJ2-3 and V is TRBV4-3; TRBD2 aligns across 9 bases. The CDR3 is made up of 16 amino acids. Per the germline V gene, CDR1 is LGHNA and CDR2 is YSLEER. The trim removed 6 bases at V and 6 bases at J, leaving 13 bases unmatched. The CDR3, as DNA: TGCGCCAGCAGTCCCGAAGCGGGAGGATCCCTCGATACGCAGTATTTT. This sequence encodes CASSPEAGGSLDTQYF.

The sample holds one count of this clone. CDR3 DNA sequence: TGTGCCAGCAGCCAATCGACTAGCGGGGGGCCATACAATGAGCAGTTCTTC. As protein: CASSQSTSGGPYNEQFF. This chain uses TRBV14 with TRBJ2-1, with TRBD2 matching 13 bases. V dropped 2 bases and J dropped 4; count of bases not matched to a gene: 5. The germline gives CDR1 SGHDN, CDR2 FVKESK. The CDR3 spans 17 residues.